These T cell receptor beta chains were read from a single sample in a study of CXCR3-negative and CXCR3-positive naive CD8 T cells. TCRdb reanalyzed the 5' RACE reads and collapses them to one entry per CDR3 protein, without DNA. This listing includes over 45,000 distinct CDR3 sequences. What was sequenced was memory CD8+ T cells from blood. The receptors derive from a human donor in good health. Some clones in this sample may be carry-over from other donors' samples. Both conserved end residues are part of each CDR3. Clone size, where shown, is once, few, many, or a class for clones that have expanded.

abundance	v_gene	j_gene	len	CDR3aa
.	TRBV7-6	TRBJ2-7	14	CASSLAGRGYEQYF
.	TRBV7-8	TRBJ1-4	14	CASMSWRGGEKLFF
medium-sized	TRBV14	TRBJ1-3	15	CASSQARLSGNTIYF
medium-sized	TRBV20-1	TRBJ2-1	14	CSARGQGDYNEQFF
.	TRBV2	TRBJ1-1	15	CASSEALRGRAEAFF
.	TRBV6-1	TRBJ2-7	14	CASSPRDSSYEQYF
.	TRBV28	TRBJ2-1	18	CASSSPLAGRSSYNEKFF
.	TRBV12-3/TRBV12-4	TRBJ2-3	16	CASSPWAGRATDTQYF
.	TRBV29-1	TRBJ1-5	14	CSVLTGGMDQPQHF
.	TRBV12-3/TRBV12-4	TRBJ2-7	14	CASSFLAGVGEQYF
.	TRBV6-6	TRBJ2-7	14	CASSYNFGGSEQYF
.	TRBV29-1	TRBJ1-5	15	CSVATDRGSNQPQHF
.	TRBV4-1	TRBJ1-4	15	CASSQLRGTYEKLFF
.	TRBV7-9	TRBJ1-1	15	CASRHRETASTEAFF
.	TRBV7-8	TRBJ2-3	14	CASSLTRGADTQYF
.	TRBV6-5	TRBJ2-5	14	CASSPTGLEETQYF
.	TRBV20-1	TRBJ2-7	13	CSARDRQLDEQYF
.	TRBV29-1	TRBJ1-2	12	CSSLGGARGYTF
.	TRBV29-1	TRBJ1-3	13	CSATGASGNTIYF
.	TRBV7-3	TRBJ1-6	16	CASSRRDNSYNSPLHF
.	TRBV4-2	TRBJ2-5	14	CASRGGQGRETQYF
.	TRBV6-5	TRBJ2-7	15	CASSQWGQGTYEQYF
.	TRBV6-2/TRBV6-3	TRBJ1-2	15	CASRTDRSSNYGYTF
.	TRBV5-1	TRBJ2-7	13	CASSFSQGYEQYF
.	TRBV12-3/TRBV12-4	TRBJ2-1	15	CASSPTGLAAHEQFF
.	TRBV4-3	TRBJ1-2	15	CASSQRTQGDYGYTF
.	TRBV25-1	TRBJ1-5	13	CASSEYGGQPQHF
.	TRBV20-1	TRBJ1-5	15	CSARDSGTETLPQHF
.	TRBV15	TRBJ2-7	15	CATSREAGDTYEQYF
.	TRBV13	TRBJ2-5	17	CASSPQGGGPQEETQYF
.	TRBV29-1	TRBJ2-5	15	CSVGTSGNLEETQYF
.	TRBV4-1	TRBJ2-3	14	CASSQAGPTDTQYF
.	TRBV19	TRBJ2-7	14	CASSWGQTGYEQYF
.	TRBV4-1	TRBJ1-1	12	CASSQNRLEAFF
.	TRBV20-1	TRBJ1-1	14	CSAPRRDQGTEAFF
.	TRBV20-1	TRBJ2-1	16	CSARELDRGNYNEQFF
.	TRBV19	TRBJ1-1	13	CASKFGPRFEAFF
.	TRBV20-1	TRBJ1-2	13	CSAGMDENYGYTF
.	TRBV12-3/TRBV12-4	TRBJ1-5	15	CASSLEGEGNQPQHF
.	TRBV11-1	TRBJ1-1	15	CASSLAFTGATEAFF
.	TRBV4-2	TRBJ2-2	14	CASSQGTGTGELFF